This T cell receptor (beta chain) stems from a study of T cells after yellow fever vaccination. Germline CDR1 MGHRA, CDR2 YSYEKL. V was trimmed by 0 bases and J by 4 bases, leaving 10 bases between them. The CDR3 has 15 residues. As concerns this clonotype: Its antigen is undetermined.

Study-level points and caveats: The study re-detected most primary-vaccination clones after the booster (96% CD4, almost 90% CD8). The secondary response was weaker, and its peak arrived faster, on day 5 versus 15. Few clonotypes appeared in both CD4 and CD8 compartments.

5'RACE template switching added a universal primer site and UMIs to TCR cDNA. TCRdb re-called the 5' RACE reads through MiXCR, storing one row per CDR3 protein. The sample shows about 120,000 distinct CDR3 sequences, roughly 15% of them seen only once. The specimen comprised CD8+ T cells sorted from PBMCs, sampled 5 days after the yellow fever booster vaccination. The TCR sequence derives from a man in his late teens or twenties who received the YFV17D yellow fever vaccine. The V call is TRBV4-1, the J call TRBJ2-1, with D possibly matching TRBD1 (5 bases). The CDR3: CASSQDSQAYNEQFF. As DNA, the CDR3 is TGCGCCAGCAGCCAAGATTCACAGGCGTACAATGAGCAGTTCTTC.